What follows is one TCR beta chain and its context. The antigen remains unidentified. The data derive from a study of T cell responses to AZD1222 COVID-19 vaccine. After removal of 4 bases from V and 0 bases from J, the junction contained 14 bases not matched to a gene. The CDR3 has 19 amino acids. In germline, CDR1 is MNHNS, CDR2 SASEGT. Profiling relied on immunoSEQ multiplex PCR, and the TCRdb table lists in-frame clones only, not all of them. This sample yields more than 100,000 clones, of which around 87% are seen a single time; 1% to 1.5% belongs to the top ten. Study-level results: Repertoire samples came only from after the peak T cell response. Among those given AZD1222, only five or six were seropositive at baseline. Spike was spanned by vaccine-associated CD4 TCRs, with dominance at 160-218 and 743-854.

Here the sequenced sample was peripheral blood, taken on day 0 of AZD1222 vaccination. This sequence originates from an adult in good health. The genes are TRBV6-1 and TRBJ1-5; 8 bases map to TRBD1. The CDR3 is CASSVGWDRFMYSNQPQHF. The DNA for the CDR3 is TGTGCCAGCAGTGTAGGATGGGACAGGTTTATGTATAGCAATCAGCCCCAGCATTTT.